This entry describes one T cell receptor beta chain. This entry is derived from a study of cytotoxic CD8 clonotypes in ibrutinib-treated CLL. The protocol was immunoSEQ multiplex PCR, while the TCRdb copy is restricted to in-frame clones and leaves out a portion. The sample gives about 160,000 clones, approximately 80% of which show up once; 3.5% to 5.5% is in the top ten. V was pared by 0 bases and J by 3 bases, with 12 bases between. The CDR3 is made up of 15 amino acids. Germline V lookup: CDR1 SGDLS, CDR2 YYNGEE. V gene TRBV9 combines with J gene TRBJ1-2, with D tentatively TRBD1 (6 bases). The receptor was derived from a human donor with chronic lymphocytic leukemia. The specimen was PBMCs, collected after 24 months of ibrutinib treatment. The CDR3 nucleotides read TGTGCCAGCAGCGTAGGACCGGGACAAGACTATGGCTACACCTTC. Its translation: CASSVGPGQDYGYTF.